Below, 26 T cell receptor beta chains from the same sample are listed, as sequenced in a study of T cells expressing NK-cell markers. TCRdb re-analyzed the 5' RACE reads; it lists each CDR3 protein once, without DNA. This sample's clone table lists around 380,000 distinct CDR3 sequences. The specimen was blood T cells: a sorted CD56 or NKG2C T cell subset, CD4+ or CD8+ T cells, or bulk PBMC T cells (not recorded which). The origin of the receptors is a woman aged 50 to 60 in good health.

CDR3 in amino acids: CASTPQGLGTEAFF. The chain joins TRBV6-1 to TRBJ1-1; with no DNA, the TCRdb D assignment of TRBD1 cannot be verified. The CDR3 contains 14 residues. Germline assignment: CDR1 MNHNS and CDR2 SASEGT.

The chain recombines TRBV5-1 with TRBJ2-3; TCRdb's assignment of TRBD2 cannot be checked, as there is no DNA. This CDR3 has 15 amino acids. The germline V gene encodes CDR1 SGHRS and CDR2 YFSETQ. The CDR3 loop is CASSPLGLAIDTQYF.

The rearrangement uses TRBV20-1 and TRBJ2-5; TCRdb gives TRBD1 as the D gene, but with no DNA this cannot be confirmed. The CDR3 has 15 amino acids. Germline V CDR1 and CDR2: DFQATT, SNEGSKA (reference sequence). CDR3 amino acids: CSARDPTGFDETQYF.

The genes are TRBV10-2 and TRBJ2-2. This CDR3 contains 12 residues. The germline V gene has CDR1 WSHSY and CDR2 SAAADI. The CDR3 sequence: CASLQVVGELFF.

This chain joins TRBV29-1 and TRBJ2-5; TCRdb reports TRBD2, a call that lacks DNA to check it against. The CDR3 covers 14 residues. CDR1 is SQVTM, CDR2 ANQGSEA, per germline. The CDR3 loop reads CSVSTGSLRETQYF.

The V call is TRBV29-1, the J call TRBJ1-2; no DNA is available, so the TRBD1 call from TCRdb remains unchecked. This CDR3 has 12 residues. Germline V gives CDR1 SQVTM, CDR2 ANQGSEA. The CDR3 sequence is CSAKGGALGYTF.

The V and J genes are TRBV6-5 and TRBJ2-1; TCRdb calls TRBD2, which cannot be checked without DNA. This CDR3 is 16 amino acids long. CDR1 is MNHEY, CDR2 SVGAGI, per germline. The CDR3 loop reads CASSFRLAGSLNEQFF.

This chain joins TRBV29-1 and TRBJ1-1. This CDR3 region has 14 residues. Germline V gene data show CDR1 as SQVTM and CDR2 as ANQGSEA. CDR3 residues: CSVVMVSFNTEAFF.

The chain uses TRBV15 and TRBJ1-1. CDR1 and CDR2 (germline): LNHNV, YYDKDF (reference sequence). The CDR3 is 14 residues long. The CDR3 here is CATSRDGRVAEAFF.

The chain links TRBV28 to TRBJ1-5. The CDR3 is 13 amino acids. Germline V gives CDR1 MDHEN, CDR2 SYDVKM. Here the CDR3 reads CASSLFGNQPQHF.

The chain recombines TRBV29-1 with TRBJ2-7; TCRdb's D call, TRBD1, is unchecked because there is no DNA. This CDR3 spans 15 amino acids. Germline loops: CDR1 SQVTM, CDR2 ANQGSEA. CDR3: CSVEDPRDGTYEQYF.

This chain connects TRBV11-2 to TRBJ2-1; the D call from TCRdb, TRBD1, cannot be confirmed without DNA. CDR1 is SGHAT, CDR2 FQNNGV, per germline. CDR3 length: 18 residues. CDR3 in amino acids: CASSLGPKQGSTYNEQFF.

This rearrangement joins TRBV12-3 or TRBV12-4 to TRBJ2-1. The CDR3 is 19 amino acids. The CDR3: CASRPDIGITVNIVNEQFF.

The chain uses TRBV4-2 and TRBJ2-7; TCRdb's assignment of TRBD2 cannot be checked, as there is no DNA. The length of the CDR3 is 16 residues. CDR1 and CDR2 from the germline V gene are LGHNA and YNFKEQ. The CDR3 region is CASSQGLAEGPYEQYF.

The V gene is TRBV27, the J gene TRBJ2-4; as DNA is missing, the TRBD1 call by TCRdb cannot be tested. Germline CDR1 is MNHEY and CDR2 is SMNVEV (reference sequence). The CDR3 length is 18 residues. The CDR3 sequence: CASSPTGKFAVEKNIQYF.

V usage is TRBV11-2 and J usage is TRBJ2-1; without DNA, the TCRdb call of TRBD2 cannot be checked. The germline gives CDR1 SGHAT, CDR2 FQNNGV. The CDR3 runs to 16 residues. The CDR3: CASSLVSSGRYNEQFF.

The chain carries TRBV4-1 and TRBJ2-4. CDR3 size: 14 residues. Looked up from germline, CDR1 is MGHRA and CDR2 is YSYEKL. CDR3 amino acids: CASSQESRRAIQYF.

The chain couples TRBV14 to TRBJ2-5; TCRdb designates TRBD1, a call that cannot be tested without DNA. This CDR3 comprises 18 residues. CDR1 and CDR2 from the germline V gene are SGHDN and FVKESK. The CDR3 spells CASSQDSPGYPFQETQYF.

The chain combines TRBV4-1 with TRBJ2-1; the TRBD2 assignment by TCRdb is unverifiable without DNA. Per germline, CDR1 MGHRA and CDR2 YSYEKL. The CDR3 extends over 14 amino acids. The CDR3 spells CASNILAGVSEQFF.

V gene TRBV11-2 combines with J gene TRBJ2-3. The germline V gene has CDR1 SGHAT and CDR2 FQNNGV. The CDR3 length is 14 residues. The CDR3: CASSRRAVGDTQYF.

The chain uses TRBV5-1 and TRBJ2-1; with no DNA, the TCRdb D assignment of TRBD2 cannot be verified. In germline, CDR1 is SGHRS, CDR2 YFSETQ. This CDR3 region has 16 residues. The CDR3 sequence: CASSPRPSETYNEQFF.

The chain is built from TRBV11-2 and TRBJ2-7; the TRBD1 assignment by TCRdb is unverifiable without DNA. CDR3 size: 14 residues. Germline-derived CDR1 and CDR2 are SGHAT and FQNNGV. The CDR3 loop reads CASSLGHGGYEQYF.

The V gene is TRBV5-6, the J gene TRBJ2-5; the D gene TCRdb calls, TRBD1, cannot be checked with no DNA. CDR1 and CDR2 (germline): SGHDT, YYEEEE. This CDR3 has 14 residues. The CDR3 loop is CASSLTGRQETQYF.

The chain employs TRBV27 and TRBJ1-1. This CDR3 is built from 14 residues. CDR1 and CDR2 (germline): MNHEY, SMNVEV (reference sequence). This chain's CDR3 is CASSLLGGPAEAFF.

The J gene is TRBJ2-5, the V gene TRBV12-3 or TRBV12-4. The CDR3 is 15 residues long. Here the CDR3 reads CASSLSVTAQETQYF.

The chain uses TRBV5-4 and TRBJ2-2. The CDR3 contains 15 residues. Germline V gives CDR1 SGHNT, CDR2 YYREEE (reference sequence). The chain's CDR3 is CASSLEPGTTGELFF. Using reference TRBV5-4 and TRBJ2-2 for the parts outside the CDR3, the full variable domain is ETGVTQSPTHLIKTRGQQVTLRCSSQSGHNTVSWYQQALGQGPQFIFQYYREEENGRGNFPPRFSGLQFPNYSSELNVNALELDDSALYLCASSLEPGTTGELFFGEGSRLTVL.